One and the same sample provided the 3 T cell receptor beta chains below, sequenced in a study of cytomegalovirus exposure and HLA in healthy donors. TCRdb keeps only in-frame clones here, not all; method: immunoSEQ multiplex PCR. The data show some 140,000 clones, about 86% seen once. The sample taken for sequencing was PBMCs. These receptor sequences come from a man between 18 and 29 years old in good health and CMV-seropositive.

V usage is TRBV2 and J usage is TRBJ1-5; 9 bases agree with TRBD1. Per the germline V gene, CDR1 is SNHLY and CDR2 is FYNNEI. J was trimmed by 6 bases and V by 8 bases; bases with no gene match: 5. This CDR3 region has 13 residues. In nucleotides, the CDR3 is TGTGCCAGCGGACAGGGGTGGGGTCAGCCCCAGCATTTT. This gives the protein CASGQGWGQPQHF.

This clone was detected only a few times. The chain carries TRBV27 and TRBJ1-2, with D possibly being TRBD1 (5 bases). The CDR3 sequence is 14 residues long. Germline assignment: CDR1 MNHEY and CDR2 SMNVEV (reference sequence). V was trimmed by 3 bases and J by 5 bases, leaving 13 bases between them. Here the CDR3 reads CASSFDAGTYGYTF. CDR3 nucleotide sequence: TGTGCCAGCAGTTTTGATGCCGGGACTTATGGCTACACCTTC.

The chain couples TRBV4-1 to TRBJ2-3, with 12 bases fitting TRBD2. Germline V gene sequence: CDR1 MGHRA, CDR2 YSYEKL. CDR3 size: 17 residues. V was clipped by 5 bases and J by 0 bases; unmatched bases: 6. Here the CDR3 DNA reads TGCGCCAGCAGCGCCCGGACTAGCGGGACGAGCACAGATACGCAGTATTTT. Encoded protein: CASSARTSGTSTDTQYF.